A selection of T cell receptor beta chains follows, all from one sample in a study of blood T cell repertoires in COVID-19. Profiled with immunoSEQ multiplex PCR; TCRdb holds only in-frame clones, not every one. This table holds about 95,000 clones, roughly four fifths found once. Sequencing was done on a sample of peripheral blood. These receptors came from a human donor in a cohort sampled during active COVID-19. Both conserved end residues are part of each CDR3. D genes are given only for firm matches. Expanded clones get a size class; other rows say once, few or many, or leave the size out.

j_gene | v_gene | d_gene | abundance | CDR3nt | CDR3aa
TRBJ2-7 | TRBV5-6 | TRBD2 | NA | TGTGCCAGCAGCTTGCCTCCAGGGAGGGCTTCATACGAGCAGTACTTC | CASSLPPGRASYEQYF
TRBJ1-1 | TRBV18 | TRBD1 | few | TGTGCCAGCTCACCTCAGGGGGCCAACACTGAAGCTTTCTTT | CASSPQGANTEAFF
TRBJ2-7 | TRBV5-1 | TRBD1 | NA | TGCGCCAGCAGCTTACGCCCTCATGGACAGGGGAGACAGCGCGAGCAGTACTTC | CASSLRPHGQGRQREQYF
TRBJ1-1 | TRBV6-4 | NA | NA | TGTGCCAGCAGTGACCGGGGGGGCTCAGCTTTCTTT | CASSDRGGSAFF
TRBJ2-2 | TRBV18 | NA | NA | TGTGCCAGCTCACTCGACAGGCGGGCGGTCACCGGGGAGCTGTTTTTT | CASSLDRRAVTGELFF
TRBJ2-1 | TRBV28 | NA | few | TGTGCCAGCAGTTTATTCTCAAGGGGTGAGCAGTTCTTC | CASSLFSRGEQFF
TRBJ2-2 | TRBV9 | TRBD1 | NA | TGTGCCAGCAGCGACGCCGCGGGACAGGGATCACTGGGCCCCGGGGAGCTGTTTTTT | CASSDAAGQGSLGPGELFF
TRBJ2-7 | TRBV7-2 | NA | NA | TGTGCCAGCAGCTTAGGGACACTCGAGCAGTACTTC | CASSLGTLEQYF
TRBJ1-1 | TRBV3-1/TRBV3-2 | NA | NA | TGTGCCAGCAGCCCGACAGGATTGAACACTGAAGCTTTCTTT | CASSPTGLNTEAFF
TRBJ2-3 | TRBV4-1 | TRBD2 | NA | TGCGCCAGCAGCCAACAAGCGGGAGTATCAGATACGCAGTATTTT | CASSQQAGVSDTQYF
TRBJ2-7 | TRBV28 | NA | once | TGTGCCAGCAGTTTACCCCCTAGCTACGAGCAGTACTTC | CASSLPPSYEQYF
TRBJ1-4 | TRBV27 | TRBD1 | NA | TGTGCCAGCAGTTCCCGGACAGGGAGAAAACTGTTTTTT | CASSSRTGRKLFF
TRBJ1-4 | TRBV7-2 | NA | NA | TGTGCCAGCAGCCCAGTACACAGGGCTACTAATGAAAAACTGTTTTTT | CASSPVHRATNEKLFF
TRBJ2-1 | TRBV19 | NA | NA | TGTGCCAGTAGTACCACTAGAAACAATGAGCAGTTCTTC | CASSTTRNNEQFF
TRBJ2-3 | TRBV5-1 | TRBD2 | NA | TGCGCCAGCAGCTTGAATAGCGGGAGAACAGATACGCAGTATTTT | CASSLNSGRTDTQYF
TRBJ1-2 | TRBV6-5 | NA | few | TGTGCCAGCAGTTTCGGGAGAGTCGGAGGCTATGGCTACACCTTC | CASSFGRVGGYGYTF
TRBJ1-5 | TRBV15 | TRBD1 | NA | TGTGCCACCAGCAGGGGTGACAGGGATAATCAGCCCCAGCATTTT | CATSRGDRDNQPQHF
TRBJ1-2 | TRBV15 | TRBD1 | many | TGTGCCACACGGGGACAGGCGGATCGTAACTATGGCTACACCTTC | CATRGQADRNYGYTF
TRBJ1-1 | TRBV14 | NA | once | TGTGCCAGGGAGGGCAGCCGTGAAGCTTTCTTT | CAREGSREAFF
TRBJ2-5 | TRBV3-1/TRBV3-2 | NA | NA | TGTGCCAGCAGCCAAGCCGTGGCGGGGGCCCTCCAAGAGACCCAGTACTTC | CASSQAVAGALQETQYF
TRBJ1-2 | TRBV4-3 | TRBD1 | NA | TGCGCCAGCAGCCCACCCCAAGGGGGCCCAGCGTATGGCTACACCTTC | CASSPPQGGPAYGYTF
TRBJ2-7 | TRBV28 | NA | few | TGTGCCAGCAGTTTATCCGCCGCCCCCCGAGCCTACGAGCAGTACTTC | CASSLSAAPRAYEQYF
TRBJ1-2 | TRBV18 | NA | NA | TGTGCCAGCTCACCACGACAGGCAGCTAACTATGGCTACACCTTC | CASSPRQAANYGYTF
TRBJ2-5 | TRBV6-1 | TRBD2 | NA | TGTGCCAGCAGTGAAAAGCGGCGACTAGCGGGGCTCCAAGAGACCCAGTACTTC | CASSEKRRLAGLQETQYF
TRBJ2-2 | TRBV2 | NA | NA | TGTGCCAGCAGCCCTCTTATGTCCGGGGACACCGGGGAGCTGTTTTTT | CASSPLMSGDTGELFF
TRBJ1-1 | TRBV15 | NA | NA | TGTGCCACCAGCAGGGGGACTATCGAAACTGAAGCTTTCTTT | CATSRGTIETEAFF
TRBJ2-1 | TRBV19 | TRBD2 | NA | TGTGCCAGTAGTTTTATAGCGGGGGGACATTACAATGAGCAGTTCTTC | CASSFIAGGHYNEQFF
TRBJ1-2 | TRBV15 | NA | few | TGTGCCACCAGCAGCAGAGTGACAGGAGAGGGCTACACCTTC | CATSSRVTGEGYTF
TRBJ2-7 | TRBV5-6 | TRBD1 | NA | TGTGCCAGCAGCCCGGGACAGCCAAGCTCCTACGAGCAGTACTTC | CASSPGQPSSYEQYF
TRBJ2-5 | TRBV18 | NA | NA | TGTGCCAGCTCACCACCGGCTCAAGGGGAAGGTACAACCCAGTACTTC | CASSPPAQGEGTTQYF
TRBJ2-7 | TRBV27 | NA | NA | TGTGCCAGCCGACTCAACAGGGGACTCTACGAGCAGTACTTC | CASRLNRGLYEQYF
TRBJ2-2 | TRBV28 | TRBD2 | NA | TGTGCCACAAAACCCTTAGCGGGAGAGGGGGAGCTGTTTTTT | CATKPLAGEGELFF
TRBJ1-1 | TRBV3-1/TRBV3-2 | NA | few | TGTGCCAGCAGCCAAGGGCAGGTGAACACTGAAGCTTTCTTT | CASSQGQVNTEAFF
TRBJ2-7 | TRBV11-2 | TRBD2 | NA | TGTGCCAGCAGCCTAGGAACTGGGGCGCGGGAGGGGTACGAGCAGTACTTC | CASSLGTGAREGYEQYF
TRBJ2-1 | TRBV6-5 | NA | once | TGTGCCAGCAGGGCGCAGGGATACAATGAGCAGTTCTTC | CASRAQGYNEQFF
TRBJ1-1 | TRBV2 | TRBD1 | NA | TGTGCCAGCAGCGCCGGGACAGACTATGAAGCTTTCTTT | CASSAGTDYEAFF
TRBJ2-3 | TRBV10-3 | TRBD2 | NA | TGTGCCATCGGTAGCGGGAGCACAGATACGCAGTATTTT | CAIGSGSTDTQYF
TRBJ2-7 | TRBV6-2/TRBV6-3 | NA | NA | TGTGCCAGCAGTTCACAGTCTTACGAGCAGTACTTC | CASSSQSYEQYF
TRBJ2-5 | TRBV6-2/TRBV6-3 | NA | NA | TGTGCCAGCAGTTACTCGTCCTGGCACCAAGAGACCCAGTACTTC | CASSYSSWHQETQYF
TRBJ1-1 | TRBV5-1 | NA | NA | TGCGCCAGCAGCTTGCAGGGACAATCTATGAACACTGAAGCTTTCTTT | CASSLQGQSMNTEAFF
TRBJ1-1 | TRBV2 | NA | NA | TGTGCCAGCGAGCCTAGCCCTAGGGTTAGGGCTTTCTTT | CASEPSPRVRAFF
TRBJ1-1 | TRBV3-1/TRBV3-2 | TRBD1 | NA | TGTGCCAGCAGCCTCACAGGGGTGAACACTGAAGCTTTCTTT | CASSLTGVNTEAFF
TRBJ1-1 | TRBV12-3/TRBV12-4 | NA | NA | TGTGCCAGCAGTCCCCAGGGGTCCACTGAAGCTTTCTTT | CASSPQGSTEAFF
TRBJ2-2 | TRBV5-1 | TRBD1 | NA | TGCGCCAGCAGCTGGGGACAGGGGACCGGGGAGCTGTTTTTT | CASSWGQGTGELFF
TRBJ2-7 | TRBV4-1 | TRBD2 | NA | TGCGCCAGCAGCCAAGTTAGCGGGAGCTCCTACGAGCAGTACTTC | CASSQVSGSSYEQYF
TRBJ1-1 | TRBV6-5 | NA | NA | TGTGCCAGCAGTTACCCAGGTCGTGGAGCTTTCTTT | CASSYPGRGAFF
TRBJ1-2 | TRBV11-2 | TRBD1 | NA | TGTGCCAGCAGCCCGGGGACAGGGAGATCCGTCTATGGCTACACCTTC | CASSPGTGRSVYGYTF
TRBJ2-3 | TRBV13 | TRBD2 | NA | TGTGCCAGCAGCTTAGGCGGTCCGGGAGGGCTCACTACGCAGTATTTT | CASSLGGPGGLTTQYF
TRBJ2-7 | TRBV2 | TRBD1 | NA | TGTGCCAGCAAGGGACAGGGGGGTCCTACCTACGAGCAGTACTTC | CASKGQGGPTYEQYF
TRBJ2-7 | TRBV21-1 | NA | NA | TGTGCCAGCAGCAAAGATGGGGACAGGGGGCTTTCCTACGAGCAGTACTTC | CASSKDGDRGLSYEQYF
TRBJ1-4 | TRBV5-6 | TRBD1 | NA | TGTGCCAGCAGCGGAAGGGGGCTCGAGGAAAAACTGTTTTTT | CASSGRGLEEKLFF
TRBJ2-5 | TRBV6-2/TRBV6-3 | TRBD2 | NA | TGTGCCAGCAGTGACCGTAGCGGGGGGGGGTTGGAGACCCAGTACTTC | CASSDRSGGGLETQYF
TRBJ2-2 | TRBV2 | TRBD1 | few | TGTGCCAGCGGGGGACAGGGATACACCGGGGAGCTGTTTTTT | CASGGQGYTGELFF
TRBJ2-1 | TRBV5-5 | NA | NA | TGTGCCAGCAGCTTGGGGTTACAGGGATTCAATGAGCAGTTCTTC | CASSLGLQGFNEQFF
TRBJ2-7 | TRBV23-1 | TRBD1 | NA | TGCGCCAGCAGTCATTGGACAGGGGGAGACGAGCAGTACTTC | CASSHWTGGDEQYF
TRBJ2-7 | TRBV27 | NA | NA | TGTGCCAGCAGTTTAATTGGCAGCTCCTACGAGCAGTACTTC | CASSLIGSSYEQYF
TRBJ1-2 | TRBV19 | TRBD1 | NA | TGTGCCAGTAGTATTGGGGACAGGGGGCGAGAAGGCTACACCTTC | CASSIGDRGREGYTF